The 9 T cell receptor beta chains below all came from one sample that was sequenced in a study of PD-1 blockade in classical Hodgkin lymphoma. Time point described: cycle 4 day 1 (C4D1), after 5 to 7 weeks of nivolumab. Each and every patient relapsed after autologous stem cell transplantation, and patients got differing brentuximab vedotin exposure. TCRdb keeps only in-frame clones here, not all; method: immunoSEQ multiplex PCR. This table has about 61,000 clones, around nine tenths appearing once. The sequencing here drew on peripheral blood mononuclear cells (PBMCs), taken before the fourth cycle of nivolumab. Source of these receptors: a human donor with classical Hodgkin lymphoma.

This clone was found once. The chain recombines TRBV5-1 with TRBJ2-1; TRBD2 aligns across 7 bases. The CDR3 is 15 residues long. After removal of 1 base from V and 6 bases from J, the junction contained 7 bases not matched to a gene. Germline V gene data show CDR1 as SGHRS and CDR2 as YFSETQ. The CDR3 DNA reads as TGCGCCAGCAGCTTGATCGTCTGGGGGGGCAATGAGCAGTTCTTC. This gives the protein CASSLIVWGGNEQFF.

This chain joins TRBV6-1 and TRBJ1-4, with D possibly matching TRBD1 (6 bases). This CDR3 is 17 amino acids long. Between the trimmed V and J ends, which lost 1 base and 0 bases, there was a span of 12 bases. CDR1 is MNHNS and CDR2 is SASEGT in the germline V gene. This chain's CDR3 is CASSEVGGPATNEKLFF. In DNA, the CDR3 is TGTGCCAGCAGTGAAGTGGGGGGGCCGGCAACTAATGAAAAACTGTTTTTT.

The J gene is TRBJ2-1, the V gene TRBV5-1; possible D gene TRBD1, 6 bases. In germline, CDR1 is SGHRS, CDR2 YFSETQ. This CDR3 spans 13 amino acids. V lost 4 bases and J lost 4, with 9 bases in between. The CDR3 DNA sequence: TGCGCCAGCAGCCTAACAGGGTACAATGAGCAGTTCTTC. Its protein product is CASSLTGYNEQFF. Variable domain in full (rest from reference TRBV5-1 and TRBJ2-1): KAGVTQTPRYLIKTRGQQVTLSCSPISGHRSVSWYQQTPGQGLQFLFEYFSETQRNKGNFPGRFSGRQFSNSRSEMNVSTLELGDSALYLCASSLTGYNEQFFGPGTRLTVL.

The chain employs TRBV5-1 and TRBJ1-1; 7 bases map to TRBD1. V lost 5 bases and J lost 0; bases outside the gene matches: 7. The CDR3 covers 15 residues. Germline lookup yields CDR1 SGHRS and CDR2 YFSETQ. The chain's CDR3 is CASRDRAQMNTEAFF. The CDR3 nucleotides read TGCGCCAGCAGAGACAGGGCGCAAATGAACACTGAAGCTTTCTTT. The full variable domain, rest sourced from reference TRBV5-1 and TRBJ1-1, is KAGVTQTPRYLIKTRGQQVTLSCSPISGHRSVSWYQQTPGQGLQFLFEYFSETQRNKGNFPGRFSGRQFSNSRSEMNVSTLELGDSALYLCASRDRAQMNTEAFFGQGTRLTVV.

The V gene is TRBV29-1, the J gene TRBJ2-1; D is ambiguous. This CDR3 has 14 residues. Germline-derived CDR1 and CDR2 are SQVTM and ANQGSEA. Trimming left V 2 bases short and J 0 bases short, with 8 bases between. CDR3 residues: CSVESGSSYNEQFF. CDR3 DNA sequence: TGCAGCGTTGAATCGGGTAGCTCCTACAATGAGCAGTTCTTC.

The chain carries TRBV6-5 and TRBJ2-5; D is unresolved. The CDR3 has 11 residues. Per the germline V gene, CDR1 is MNHEY and CDR2 is SVGAGI. Trimming stripped 2 bases from V and 8 bases from J, with 6 bases between. The CDR3 sequence: CASSYGVTQYF. The CDR3, as DNA: TGTGCCAGCAGTTACGGGGTCACCCAGTACTTC.

V gene TRBV7-9 combines with J gene TRBJ2-2; no firm D call. Germline V gene lookup returns CDR1 SEHNR and CDR2 FQNEAQ (reference sequence). V lost 11 bases, J lost 3 bases, and 13 bases lay in between. The CDR3 extends over 13 amino acids. CDR3 nucleotide sequence: TGTGCCGGATTAAGAACCGACACCGGGGAGCTGTTTTTT. It is translated as CAGLRTDTGELFF. Looking up the rest from reference TRBV7-9 and TRBJ2-2 gives the full variable domain: DTGVSQNPRHKITKRGQNVTFRCDPISEHNRLYWYRQTLGQGPEFLTYFQNEAQLEKSRLLSDRFSAERPKGSFSTLEIQRTEQGDSAMYLCAGLRTDTGELFFGEGSRLTVL.

The chain carries TRBV13 and TRBJ2-6, with D unclear. The CDR3 loop spans 14 amino acids. Germline V gives CDR1 PRHDT, CDR2 FYEKMQ (reference sequence). V lost 10 bases, J lost 4 bases, and 14 bases lay in between. In DNA, the CDR3 is TGTGCCACCGCAAAGGGTTCCGGGGCCAACGTCCTGACTTTC. The encoded protein is CATAKGSGANVLTF. The full variable domain, completed using reference TRBV13 and TRBJ2-6, is AAGVIQSPRHLIKEKRETATLKCYPIPRHDTVYWYQQGPGQDPQFLISFYEKMQSDKGSIPDRFSAQQFSDYHSELNMSSLELGDSALYFCATAKGSGANVLTFGAGSRLTVL.

This clone turned up a few times. The chain's CDR3 is CASSPPRTNTGELFF. For the CDR3, the DNA is TGTGCCAGCAGTCCCCCCCGGACTAACACCGGGGAGCTGTTTTTT. V usage is TRBV28 and J usage is TRBJ2-2; maybe TRBD2 (5 bases). The CDR3 has 15 amino acids. V lost 5 bases and J lost 2, with 12 bases in between. Per the germline V gene, CDR1 is MDHEN and CDR2 is SYDVKM.